The 30 T cell receptor beta chains below all came from one sample that was sequenced in a study of blood T cell repertoires in COVID-19 (TCRdb year 2020). Receptor libraries were prepared by the immunoSEQ multiplex PCR assay. What TCRdb holds here is the immuneACCESS table cut down to in-frame rearrangements. Part of the clones is not present; checked against another copy, under half of the missing clones reflect an unresolved V gene, and the others are unexplained. The sample data list roughly 40,000 clones, and about 83% of these were observed just once. The biggest ten clones account for approximately 44% of the sample. What was sequenced was peripheral blood. These TCRs come from a woman older than 75 with active or convalescent COVID-19.

The chain uses TRBV30 and TRBJ1-6; TRBD1 agrees at 7 bases. Per germline, CDR1 GTSNPN and CDR2 SVGIG (reference sequence). J gave up 3 bases and V 3 bases, and 5 bases lay outside the gene matches. This CDR3 has 15 amino acids. The CDR3 region has the DNA TGTGCCTGGAGGAGACGACAGGGCTATAATTCACCCCTCCACTTT. It is translated as CAWRRRQGYNSPLHF.

This chain uses TRBV19 with TRBJ2-2, with D maybe TRBD2 (6 bases). CDR1 is LNHDA, CDR2 SQIVND, per germline (reference sequence). This CDR3 contains 18 residues. Trimming stripped 1 base from V and 2 bases from J, with 17 bases between. The DNA for the CDR3 is TGTGCCAGTAGTATAGTTTTTGTGAGACTAGGAAACACCGGGGAGCTGTTTTTT. Its protein is CASSIVFVRLGNTGELFF.

The rearrangement uses TRBV19 and TRBJ1-1; D gene uncertain. The CDR3 sequence is 13 residues long. The V and J ends lost 7 bases and 9 bases respectively, with 18 bases between them. Per germline, CDR1 LNHDA and CDR2 SQIVND (reference sequence). The chain's CDR3 is CASTRRDDRKAFF. The CDR3 DNA reads TGTGCCAGTACGCGGAGAGATGACCGGAAAGCTTTCTTT.

This clone was seen a few times. In DNA form, the CDR3 reads TGTGCCAGCAGTACCGCTTCTGGACAGGGTCATCAGCCCCAGCATTTT. This encodes CASSTASGQGHQPQHF. This chain connects TRBV28 to TRBJ1-5; 8 positions match TRBD1. Germline V gives CDR1 MDHEN, CDR2 SYDVKM. V lost 5 bases, J lost 5 bases, and 11 bases stayed unmatched. This CDR3 comprises 16 residues.

V usage is TRBV10-3 and J usage is TRBJ1-6, with D possibly TRBD1 on 5 matching bases. Germline V lookup: CDR1 ENHRY, CDR2 SYGVKD. The CDR3 sequence is 14 residues long. V lost 7 bases and J lost 6, with 13 bases in between. This CDR3 reads CAITEFQGNSPLHF. CDR3 nucleotides: TGTGCCATCACCGAGTTTCAGGGTAATTCACCCCTCCACTTT.

The V gene is TRBV5-1, the J gene TRBJ1-3; a weak D match, TRBD1 (5 bases). The length of the CDR3 is 16 residues. V was cut by 1 base and J by 4 bases, with 15 bases left in between. CDR1 and CDR2 (germline): SGHRS, YFSETQ. The CDR3 DNA reads TGCGCCAGCAGCTTGAGGCCGGACATCGGAGGAAACACCATATATTTT. Protein product: CASSLRPDIGGNTIYF.

The rearrangement uses TRBV7-9 and TRBJ1-2, with D tentatively TRBD1 (5 bases). CDR1 SEHNR and CDR2 FQNEAQ come from the germline V gene (reference sequence). Trimming removed 2 bases at V and 3 bases at J, with 10 bases between. The CDR3 is made up of 14 amino acids. The CDR3, as DNA: TGTGCCAGCAGCTTATCGGGGACTGACTATGGCTACACCTTC. Translating it yields CASSLSGTDYGYTF.

This clone was counted only a few times. The V call is TRBV5-1, the J call TRBJ1-5, with D unresolved. This CDR3 is 13 amino acids long. Trimming removed 5 bases at V and 7 bases at J, with 13 bases between. Germline-derived CDR1 and CDR2 are SGHRS and YFSETQ. CDR3 nucleotide sequence: TGCGCCAGCAGGAGGTCCGCAGAACAGCCCCAGCATTTT. Residues: CASRRSAEQPQHF.

J is TRBJ2-3 and V is TRBV10-3; D perhaps matches TRBD2 (5 bases). V lost 11 bases to trimming and J lost 1 base, with 13 bases between them. The CDR3 covers 13 residues. The V gene's germline CDR1 is ENHRY and CDR2 SYGVKD. CDR3 sequence (DNA): TGTGCCTCAGGAGGACTTCGCACAGATACGCAGTATTTT. Encoded protein: CASGGLRTDTQYF.

This clone appeared a few times. The chain couples TRBV28 to TRBJ2-1; 12 bases agree with TRBD2. This CDR3 is built from 14 residues. Germline V CDR1 and CDR2: MDHEN, SYDVKM. Trimming took 7 bases from V and 5 from J; bases not matched to a gene: 3. CDR3 protein: CASTRLAGDNEQFF. The CDR3 DNA reads as TGTGCCAGCACCCGACTAGCGGGAGACAATGAGCAGTTCTTC.

The chain employs TRBV11-2 and TRBJ2-5; no clear D gene. Germline V lookup: CDR1 SGHAT, CDR2 FQNNGV. The ends were cut back, 2 bases at V and 4 bases at J, with 11 bases in the middle. This CDR3 contains 14 residues. CDR3 in DNA: TGTGCCAGCAGCTTACGGCAGGATGGAGAGACCCAGTACTTC. This codes for CASSLRQDGETQYF. The variable domain in full, completed from reference TRBV11-2 and TRBJ2-5, reads EAGVAQSPRYKIIEKRQSVAFWCNPISGHATLYWYQQILGQGPKLLIQFQNNGVVDDSQLPKDRFSAERLKGVDSTLKIQPAKLEDSAVYLCASSLRQDGETQYFGPGTRLLVL.

In its sample, this clone was seen once. The J gene is TRBJ1-2, the V gene TRBV27; 8 bases agree with TRBD1. The CDR3 sequence is 13 residues long. Trimming took 5 bases from V and 3 from J; bases not matched to a gene: 2. Germline loops: CDR1 MNHEY, CDR2 SMNVEV (reference sequence). In DNA, the CDR3 is TGTGCCAGCAGTCCGACAGGGGACTATGGCTACACCTTC. Translated: CASSPTGDYGYTF.

This chain connects TRBV25-1 to TRBJ1-4; 8 bases map to TRBD1. Germline V CDR1 and CDR2: MGHDK, SYGVNS. V shed 4 bases and J 0 bases; nucleotides not matched to a gene: 7. This CDR3 has 17 amino acids. This chain's CDR3 is CASSGRDRFATNEKLFF. The CDR3 DNA reads as TGTGCCAGCAGTGGCCGGGACAGGTTTGCAACTAATGAAAAACTGTTTTTT.

The CDR3 reads CASRAVSYEQYF. The CDR3 DNA reads TGTGCCAGCAGGGCGGTCTCCTACGAGCAGTACTTC. The chain employs TRBV2 and TRBJ2-7, with no clear D. Germline V lookup: CDR1 SNHLY, CDR2 FYNNEI. The germline V and J ends were trimmed by 6 bases and 0 bases, with 6 bases remaining between them. The CDR3 consists of 12 residues.

The rearrangement uses TRBV29-1 and TRBJ2-7; 9 positions match TRBD1. V lost 5 bases to trimming and J lost 3 bases; unmatched junction nucleotides: 17. The CDR3 contains 17 residues. Germline CDR1 is SQVTM and CDR2 is ANQGSEA. CDR3: CSVPKGTGRRGLYEQYF. The CDR3 nucleotides are TGCAGCGTTCCAAAGGGGACAGGGCGACGGGGGCTCTACGAGCAGTACTTC.

The rearrangement joins TRBV27 to TRBJ2-5; TRBD1 agrees at 9 bases. Trimming at V came to 8 bases and at J to 0 bases, leaving 4 bases not matched to a gene. The CDR3 has 14 amino acids. Germline CDR1 and CDR2: MNHEY and SMNVEV (reference sequence). The CDR3 sequence: CASRQGVNQETQYF. DNA for the CDR3: TGTGCCAGCCGACAGGGGGTTAACCAAGAGACCCAGTACTTC.

The chain carries TRBV19 and TRBJ1-2; TRBD1 matches at 7 bases. Germline V gives CDR1 LNHDA, CDR2 SQIVND (reference sequence). Trimming took 4 bases from V and 6 from J; bases not matched to a gene: 11. The CDR3 has 15 residues. CDR3 sequence (DNA): TGTGCCAGTAGTACCCTTCCAACAGGGGAAGATGGCTACACCTTC. This encodes CASSTLPTGEDGYTF.

The rearrangement joins TRBV10-3 to TRBJ1-2, with 10 bases lining up with TRBD1. Germline V lookup: CDR1 ENHRY, CDR2 SYGVKD. The CDR3 runs 13 residues. After removal of 10 bases from V and 8 bases from J, the junction contained 10 bases not matched to a gene. DNA of the CDR3: TGTGCCACAAATCCCGGGACAGGGGAAGGCTACACCTTC. It yields the protein CATNPGTGEGYTF.

This chain connects TRBV7-6 to TRBJ2-1; a weak D match, TRBD2 (6 bases). CDR1 and CDR2 from the germline V gene are SGHVS and FNYEAQ. The CDR3 contains 16 residues. Trimming cost V 1 base and J 9 bases, with 19 bases left between them. CDR3 bases: TGTGCCAGCAGCTTAGTAGGAAGCGGAGCGGGCGGTGAGCAGTTCTTC. It translates to CASSLVGSGAGGEQFF.

In this sample, this clone turned up a few times. V is TRBV19 and J is TRBJ1-5, with D possibly being TRBD1 (5 bases). Germline values: CDR1 LNHDA, CDR2 SQIVND (reference sequence). Trimming shortened V by 8 bases and J by 1 base, and 12 bases separated the two germline ends. The CDR3 is 14 residues long. Written as DNA, the CDR3 is TGTGCCAGTGGAAGACAGAGAAGCAATCAGCCCCAGCATTTT. The encoded protein is CASGRQRSNQPQHF.

The chain has TRBV3-1 (or the pseudogene TRBV3-2) and TRBJ1-6; D not certain. This CDR3 has 13 amino acids. Trimming removed 1 base from V and 7 bases from J, with 5 bases in between. Germline V gene data show CDR1 as LGHDT and CDR2 as YNNKEL (reference sequence). CDR3 sequence (DNA): TGTGCCAGCAGCCAAGTCCAGAATTCACCCCTCCACTTT. It codes for CASSQVQNSPLHF.

The rearrangement links TRBV3-1 (or the pseudogene TRBV3-2) to TRBJ1-2; D call uncertain. V lost 0 bases and J 7 bases, leaving 9 bases between the germline ends. The CDR3 is 13 amino acids. The germline gives CDR1 LGHDT, CDR2 YNNKEL (reference sequence). The CDR3: CASSQDRYAGYTF. As DNA, the CDR3 is TGTGCCAGCAGCCAAGACAGGTACGCTGGCTACACCTTC.

The table lists this clone with a count of one. The chain is built from TRBV28 and TRBJ2-6; TRBD1 aligns across 11 bases. V shed 6 bases and J 0 bases; nucleotides not matched to a gene: 10. There are 19 residues in the CDR3. Germline V lookup: CDR1 MDHEN, CDR2 SYDVKM. CDR3 in amino acids: CASSPAGQGAHSGANVLTF. The CDR3 bases are TGTGCCAGCAGCCCCGCAGGACAGGGGGCGCACTCTGGGGCCAACGTCCTGACTTTC.

This clone was detected only once. This chain connects TRBV2 to TRBJ2-1; TRBD2 might be the D (5 bases). V lost 4 bases and J 0 bases, leaving 10 bases between the germline ends. Per germline, CDR1 SNHLY and CDR2 FYNNEI. This CDR3 comprises 15 residues. The CDR3 DNA is TGTGCCAGCAGTGTTAAAGGGAGCTCCTACAATGAGCAGTTCTTC. It translates to CASSVKGSSYNEQFF.

This clone has just one count. The rearrangement joins TRBV6-5 to TRBJ1-1; no reliable D call. Germline CDR1 MNHEY, CDR2 SVGAGI. The CDR3 consists of 14 residues. V was clipped by 6 bases and J by 0 bases, with 11 bases between them. Here the CDR3 reads CASRGDRMNTEAFF. The CDR3 DNA reads TGTGCCAGCAGGGGAGACCGGATGAACACTGAAGCTTTCTTT.

This clone occurred once. The chain is built from TRBV11-3 and TRBJ2-7; 11 bases fit TRBD1. This CDR3 spans 15 amino acids. The junction had 5 bases not matched to a gene; V was cut back by 5 bases and J by 2 bases. Germline CDR1 reads SGHNT; CDR2 reads YENEEA. Written as DNA, the CDR3 is TGTGCCAGCAGCCTAGGACAGGGGGCAGCCTACGAGCAGTACTTC. It is translated as CASSLGQGAAYEQYF.

This clone is medium-sized in the sample. J is TRBJ2-1 and V is TRBV27; 9 positions match TRBD2. The junction had 10 bases not matched to a gene; V was cut back by 7 bases and J by 9 bases. The germline V gene encodes CDR1 MNHEY and CDR2 SMNVEV (reference sequence). This CDR3 comprises 14 residues. The CDR3 reads CASTAGGIFSEQFF. The CDR3 region has the DNA TGTGCCAGCACAGCGGGAGGTATTTTTAGTGAGCAGTTCTTC.

V gene TRBV28 combines with J gene TRBJ2-7, with TRBD2 matching over 11 bases. In germline, CDR1 is MDHEN, CDR2 SYDVKM. Unmatched junction bases numbered 3, after V lost 3 bases and J lost 2 bases. The CDR3 sequence is 15 residues long. CDR3 sequence: CASSFSSGGAYEQYF. In nucleotides, the CDR3 is TGTGCCAGCAGTTTCAGTAGCGGGGGGGCCTACGAGCAGTACTTC.

The CDR3 DNA follows: TGTGCCAGCAGTCCCCCGGACAGGGCCCTCACAGATACGCAGTATTTT. Translated, it gives CASSPPDRALTDTQYF. The chain joins TRBV28 to TRBJ2-3; TRBD1 matches 8 bases. After removal of 5 bases from V and 2 bases from J, the junction contained 9 bases not matched to a gene. CDR3 size: 16 residues. CDR1 MDHEN and CDR2 SYDVKM come from the germline V gene. The variable domain in full, completed from reference TRBV28 and TRBJ2-3, reads DVKVTQSSRYLVKRTGEKVFLECVQDMDHENMFWYRQDPGLGLRLIYFSYDVKMKEKGDIPEGYSVSREKKERFSLILESASTNQTSMYLCASSPPDRALTDTQYFGPGTRLTVL.

J is TRBJ1-1 and V is TRBV11-3, with D unclear. With 5 bases removed from V and 1 base from J, the gap between germline ends came to 8 bases. The CDR3 contains 13 residues. Germline assignment: CDR1 SGHNT and CDR2 YENEEA. CDR3 bases: TGTGCCAGCAGCGCGTCAAGGAACACTGAAGCTTTCTTT. This encodes CASSASRNTEAFF.